This T cell receptor (beta chain) was recovered during a study of T cells in Graves' hyperthyroidism and ophthalmopathy. Findings of the study overall: Among clonotypes expanded in thyroid above 0.001, most were also found in blood.

Thyroid ultrasound, orbital computed tomography, clinical symptoms, and serum thyroxine and TRAb underpinned diagnoses. RNA transcripts provided the source from which TCR beta CDR3 regions were amplified. First-round RT-PCR targeting the TCR CDR3 was performed with the HTBI primer set. TCRdb processed the multiplex PCR reads anew with MiXCR; each CDR3 protein has one entry. The data contain 470,000 or so distinct CDR3 sequences, around 21% of them singletons. This clonotype was recorded many times. Its target is unknown. Germline and junction disagree at one end, which may indicate a read error. From germline, CDR1 is SGHRS and CDR2 YFSETQ. The length of the CDR3 is 13 residues.

The clonotype comes from a young man with Graves' hyperthyroidism. This chain connects TRBV5-1 to TRBJ1-2; no definite D call. Specimen: blood. CDR3 coding DNA: TGCGCCAGCAGCCTCCGGACGGACTATGGCTGCACCTTC. Amino acids: CASSLRTDYGCTF.